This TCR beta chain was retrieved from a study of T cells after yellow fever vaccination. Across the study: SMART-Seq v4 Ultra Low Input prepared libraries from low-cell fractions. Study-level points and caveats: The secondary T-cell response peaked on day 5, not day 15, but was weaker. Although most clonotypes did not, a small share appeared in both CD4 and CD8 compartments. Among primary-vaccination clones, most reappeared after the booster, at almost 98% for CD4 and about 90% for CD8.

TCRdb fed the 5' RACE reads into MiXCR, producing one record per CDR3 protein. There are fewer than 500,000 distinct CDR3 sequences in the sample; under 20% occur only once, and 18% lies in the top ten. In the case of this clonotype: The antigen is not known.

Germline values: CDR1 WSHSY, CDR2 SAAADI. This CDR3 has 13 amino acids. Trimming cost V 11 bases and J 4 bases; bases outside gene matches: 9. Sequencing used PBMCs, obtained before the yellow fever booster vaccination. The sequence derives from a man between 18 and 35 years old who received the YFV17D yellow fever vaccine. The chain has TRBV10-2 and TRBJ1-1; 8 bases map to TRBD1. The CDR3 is CACRNRGTTEAFF. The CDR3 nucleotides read TGCGCCTGTAGAAACAGGGGGACCACTGAAGCTTTCTTT.